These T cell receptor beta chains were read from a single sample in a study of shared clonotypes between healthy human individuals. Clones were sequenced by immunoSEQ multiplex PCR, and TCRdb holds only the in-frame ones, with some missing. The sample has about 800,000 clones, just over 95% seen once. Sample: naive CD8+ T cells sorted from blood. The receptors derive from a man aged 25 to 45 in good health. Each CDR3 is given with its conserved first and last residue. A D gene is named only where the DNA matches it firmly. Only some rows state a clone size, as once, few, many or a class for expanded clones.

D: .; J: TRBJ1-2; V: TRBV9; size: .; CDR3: CASSVVGGRNYGYTF; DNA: TGTGCCAGCAGCGTAGTTGGGGGACGTAACTATGGCTACACCTTC
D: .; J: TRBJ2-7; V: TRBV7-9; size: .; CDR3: CAAGDPEQYF; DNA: TGTGCCGCAGGTGATCCCGAGCAGTACTTC
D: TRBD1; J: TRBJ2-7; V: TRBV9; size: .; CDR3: CASSAGTGSLPNEQYF; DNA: TGTGCCAGCAGCGCCGGGACAGGGTCTTTGCCCAACGAGCAGTACTTC
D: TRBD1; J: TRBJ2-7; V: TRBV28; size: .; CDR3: CASSLSFAGQGKDGSSYEQYF; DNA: TGTGCCAGCAGTTTAAGTTTCGCCGGACAGGGGAAGGATGGGAGCTCCTACGAGCAGTACTTC
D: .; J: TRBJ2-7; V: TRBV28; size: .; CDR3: CASSPPGPSSYEQYF; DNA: TGTGCCAGCAGTCCCCCGGGGCCTAGCTCCTACGAGCAGTACTTC
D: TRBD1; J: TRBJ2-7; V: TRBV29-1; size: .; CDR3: CSVGGQGTFEQYF; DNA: TGCAGCGTTGGAGGACAGGGGACTTTCGAGCAGTACTTC
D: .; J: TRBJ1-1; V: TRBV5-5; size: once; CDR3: CASSLGENTEAFF; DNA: TGTGCCAGCAGCTTGGGAGAGAACACTGAAGCTTTCTTT
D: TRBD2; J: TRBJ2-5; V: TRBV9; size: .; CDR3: CASSGGTSGSLRETQYF; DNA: TGTGCCAGCAGCGGAGGGACTAGCGGGAGCCTCCGGGAGACCCAGTACTTC
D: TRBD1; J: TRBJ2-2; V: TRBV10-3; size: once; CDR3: CAIRTDRVNTGELFF; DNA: TGTGCCATCAGGACGGACAGGGTGAACACCGGGGAGCTGTTTTTT
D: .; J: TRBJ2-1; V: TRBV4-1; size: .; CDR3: CASSQAGFNEQFF; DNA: TGCGCCAGCAGCCAAGCTGGTTTCAATGAGCAGTTCTTC
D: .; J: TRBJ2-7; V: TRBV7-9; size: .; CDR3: CASSEMNYEQYF; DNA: TGTGCCAGCAGCGAGATGAACTACGAGCAGTACTTC
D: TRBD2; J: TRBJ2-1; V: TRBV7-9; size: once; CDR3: CASSLNGLAGVDEQFF; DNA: TGTGCCAGCAGCTTAAACGGACTAGCGGGAGTTGATGAGCAGTTCTTC
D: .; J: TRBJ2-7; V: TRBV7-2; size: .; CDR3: CASSPYGGGSYEQYF; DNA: TGTGCCAGCAGCCCCTATGGGGGAGGATCCTACGAGCAGTACTTC
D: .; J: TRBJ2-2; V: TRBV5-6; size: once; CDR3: CASSLLTGELFF; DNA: TGTGCCAGCAGCTTGCTGACCGGGGAGCTGTTTTTT
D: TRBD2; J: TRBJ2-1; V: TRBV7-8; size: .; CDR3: CASGPGLAGHSFYNEQFF; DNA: TGTGCCAGTGGACCGGGACTAGCGGGTCACTCATTCTACAATGAGCAGTTCTTC
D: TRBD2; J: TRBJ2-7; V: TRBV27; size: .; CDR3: CASSLAGGPYEQYF; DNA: TGTGCCAGCAGTTTAGCGGGAGGGCCGTACGAGCAGTACTTC
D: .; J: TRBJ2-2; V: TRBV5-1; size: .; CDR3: CASSLARVGTGELFF; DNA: TGCGCCAGCAGCTTGGCCAGGGTAGGAACCGGGGAGCTGTTTTTT